This T cell receptor beta chain originates from a study of tumor-infiltrating lymphocytes in primary liver carcinoma (dated by TCRdb to 2016 to 2017). In terms of the full investigation: Hepatocellular carcinoma (four) or combined HCC and intrahepatic cholangiocarcinoma (one) was present in the five patients, who were three men and two women aged 30 to 69 years. The five patients had tumors of stage T1-T3 N0M0, with maximum diameters ranging from about 4 to 11 cm. Each sample produced about 3.65 to 8 million productive TCRbeta reads, and read depth showed no significant difference between tissue types. TCRbeta repertoire sequencing, expression microarrays and whole-exome sequencing were combined in the study across five regions of each liver tumor, with adjacent normal tissue and blood also included. A total of roughly 35 specimens from 5 patients underwent TCRbeta repertoire sequencing, comprising 25 tumor regions, 5 adjacent noncancerous liver tissues and 5 peripheral blood samples. The approximately 25 tumor region samples were profiled with Agilent mRNA microarrays so that TCRbeta repertoire diversity could be related to the local molecular phenotype. Technical replicate repertoires showed high reproducibility, with mean shared-clone rates approximately 0.9 and correlation coefficients above 0.98.

Using a constant-region primer and ProtoScript II reverse transcriptase, TCRbeta-specific cDNA was reverse-transcribed from around 520 ng total RNA. Construction of the TCRbeta libraries relied on three nested rounds of multiplex PCR, following a slightly modified ARM-PCR procedure. Each of the first two PCR rounds ran for approximately 10 cycles using multiplex TRBV1-TRBV30 forward primers together with a Cbeta reverse primer. Sample barcodes and Illumina adapters were added in a final 25-cycle PCR using Deep VentR polymerase. Before sequencing, amplicons between 200 and 500 bp were purified from gel using a QIAquick gel extraction kit. An Illumina HiSeq 2500 was used to sequence the TCRbeta amplicons, generating 250-bp paired-end reads. The published analysis was carried out like this. Quality trimming of reads was performed with Trimmomatic v0.33, and paired reads were merged with FLASH v1.2.11 so that full CDR3 sequences could be recovered. V, D and J germline segments were assigned to the rearranged TCRbeta sequences by MiGEC v1.2.1b. Clonotype statistics and Shannon-Wiener diversity indices were calculated with VDJtools v1.0.0. To reduce sampling bias, subsequent analyses other than the diversity analysis used only the 250 most abundant clonotypes in each sample. Starting from the raw public reads, TCRdb applied fastp trimming at Q25, assembled clones with MiXCR and retained in-frame beta chains. When rows share a CDR3 protein, they turn into one entry using the most common DNA and genes. TCRdb, not the authors, supplied the V and J calls. This sample comprises 100,000 to 150,000 distinct CDR3 sequences, 60% to 80% of them detected only once. More than 7% of the sample goes to the ten largest clones.

Overall results and qualifications from the work: Because only the TCR beta chain was sequenced and unpaired alpha chains were not captured, true repertoire diversity is likely underestimated. Repertoire overlap was found to be higher between tumor regions (mean approximately 35%) than between tumor-adjacent (around 17%) or tumor-blood (around 14%) pairs, consistent with antigen-driven expansion. Comparison of CD4+ and CD8+ T cell repertoires was precluded by the use of bulk unsorted samples. The top 250 clones accounted for a significantly greater share of the repertoire in tumors than in blood (p = 0.039). Only a few patients were included in the study, and the authors note that the findings should be validated in a larger study. Only about 7.5-25% of top clones were present in all five regions of a tumor, suggesting spatial heterogeneity of tumor-infiltrating T cells.

As to this clonotype: Its antigen remains undetermined. No base qualities exist here, and no much larger clone lies one base off it.

Via the germline V gene (reference sequence), CDR1 is DFQATT and CDR2 SNEGSKA. Here V drops 5 bases and J drops 6 bases, and the junction holds 10 bases not matched to any gene. The CDR3 has 15 amino acids, counting the end cysteine and phenylalanine. The sequence is cut down to CDR3 DNA, 45 bases in frame from base 1. Without any cell sorting, total RNA and DNA were extracted together from about 20-30 mg of bulk tissue using the AllPrep DNA/RNA mini kit. Between late 2015 and early 2016, a handful of patients in China with histopathologically diagnosed primary liver carcinoma had surgical resection. At the time of sampling, the patients were treatment-naive and had chronic HBV infection. Five spatially separated regions were sampled per tumor: superior, inferior, left-lateral and right-lateral poles, plus the tumor centre. Histology showed that every tumor sample contained more than 85% viable tumor cells. Each fresh piece of tumor and adjacent tissue was cut in two, with one half stored in RNAlater at -80 degrees C and the other half sent for histology.

The sample was liver tumor tissue from sampling region 3. The sample's cell subset or site, from its label and the paper: tumor region T3, left-lateral pole. The sequence was obtained from a woman in her fifties or sixties with primary liver carcinoma and hepatitis B virus infection. The chain joins TRBV20-1 to TRBJ2-7, with TRBD2 identical over 13 junction bases. The sequenced DNA: TGCAGTGCTCCGCGGAGGACTAGCGGGAGAGCCGAGCAGTACTTC. It specifies CSAPRRTSGRAEQYF.